Below, 13 T cell receptor beta chains from the same sample are listed, as sequenced in a study of siplizumab effects on memory and regulatory T cells. TCRdb keeps only in-frame clones here, not all; method: immunoSEQ multiplex PCR. Of 50,000 or so clones listed, roughly 87% were seen once; the top ten hold less than 0.35%. The sequenced sample consisted of naive CD8+ T cells sorted from blood. These TCRs come from a human donor in good health.

The V call is TRBV29-1, the J call TRBJ2-3; D is uncertain. V was pared by 4 bases and J by 1 base, with 9 bases between. This CDR3 is built from 13 residues. Looked up from germline, CDR1 is SQVTM and CDR2 is ANQGSEA. CDR3 in amino acids: CSVVVVGTDTQYF. Written as DNA, the CDR3 is TGCAGCGTTGTGGTAGTCGGCACAGATACGCAGTATTTT.

Here the CDR3 reads CASGTSGGANEQFF. CDR3 DNA sequence: TGTGCCAGCGGGACTAGCGGGGGGGCGAATGAGCAGTTCTTC. The chain has TRBV19 and TRBJ2-1, with 16 positions matching TRBD2. Germline V gives CDR1 LNHDA, CDR2 SQIVND (reference sequence). This CDR3 is 14 amino acids long. V shed 9 bases and J 7 bases; nucleotides not matched to a gene: 3. The full variable domain, with the rest looked up from reference TRBV19 and TRBJ2-1, is DGGITQSPKYLFRKEGQNVTLSCEQNLNHDAMYWYRQDPGQGLRLIYYSQIVNDFQKGDIAEGYSVSREKKESFPLTVTSAQKNPTAFYLCASGTSGGANEQFFGPGTRLTVL.

The V call is TRBV5-1, the J call TRBJ1-2; 9 bases are shared with TRBD1. In germline, CDR1 is SGHRS, CDR2 YFSETQ. V shed 2 bases, J shed 2 bases, and the junction held 7 bases outside the gene matches. This CDR3 comprises 16 residues. CDR3 coding DNA: TGCGCCAGCAGCTTAACGCCGGGACAGGGAAACTATGGCTACACCTTC. Translating gives CASSLTPGQGNYGYTF.

This rearrangement joins TRBV7-2 to TRBJ2-3, with D perhaps matching TRBD2 (5 bases). This CDR3 region has 12 residues. Germline V lookup: CDR1 SGHTA, CDR2 FQGNSA. Between the trimmed V and J ends, which lost 7 bases and 9 bases, there was a span of 14 bases. Here the CDR3 DNA reads TGTGCCAGCATTCTCGGACTTTCCACGCAGTATTTT. Its protein is CASILGLSTQYF.

The V gene is TRBV7-3, the J gene TRBJ2-7; possibly TRBD1 for D (5 bases). The V gene's germline CDR1 is SGHTA and CDR2 FQGTGA. Trimming shortened V by 2 bases and J by 0 bases, and 5 bases separated the two germline ends. The CDR3 contains 13 residues. The CDR3 nucleotides read TGTGCCAGCAGCTTAGACAGCTCCTACGAGCAGTACTTC. It specifies CASSLDSSYEQYF.

This sequence joins TRBV27 and TRBJ2-2, with D perhaps TRBD1 or TRBD2 (5 bases each). The germline CDR1 and CDR2 sequences are MNHEY and SMNVEV (reference sequence). Trimming cost V 6 bases and J 3 bases, with 20 bases left between them. This CDR3 is built from 17 residues. The CDR3 spells CASSSLGPGLYTGELFF. CDR3 nucleotide sequence: TGTGCCAGCAGCTCGCTGGGGCCGGGATTATACACCGGGGAGCTGTTTTTT.

The chain combines TRBV9 with TRBJ2-7; 10 bases align to TRBD2. V dropped 4 bases and J dropped 4; count of bases not matched to a gene: 8. CDR3 size: 15 residues. Per germline, CDR1 SGDLS and CDR2 YYNGEE. The CDR3 reads CASSQSGTSAYEQYF. The CDR3, as DNA: TGTGCCAGCAGCCAGTCCGGGACTAGCGCGTACGAGCAGTACTTC.

This chain joins TRBV2 and TRBJ2-7; 8 nucleotides line up with TRBD1. Germline assignment: CDR1 SNHLY and CDR2 FYNNEI. The CDR3 length is 13 residues. V lost 8 bases to trimming and J lost 3 bases; unmatched junction nucleotides: 6. The CDR3 coding sequence is TGTGCCAGCCGGACAGGGAGATTCTACGAGCAGTACTTC. Translating gives CASRTGRFYEQYF.

The chain is built from TRBV18 and TRBJ1-1; D is uncertain. This CDR3 has 12 amino acids. V lost 2 bases to trimming and J lost 1 base, with 2 bases between them. From germline, CDR1 is KGHSH and CDR2 LQKENI. CDR3 residues: CASSPGNTEAFF. The CDR3 DNA reads as TGTGCCAGCTCACCAGGGAACACTGAAGCTTTCTTT. Using reference TRBV18 and TRBJ1-1 for the parts outside the CDR3, the full variable domain is NAGVMQNPRHLVRRRGQEARLRCSPMKGHSHVYWYRQLPEEGLKFMVYLQKENIIDESGMPKERFSAEFPKEGPSILRIQQVVRGDSAAYFCASSPGNTEAFFGQGTRLTVV.

This chain uses TRBV6-6 with TRBJ2-7; 10 positions match TRBD1. CDR3 length: 15 amino acids. The germline V gene encodes CDR1 MNHNY and CDR2 SVGAGI (reference sequence). Trimming removed 8 bases from V and 7 bases from J; junction bases left unmatched: 14. This CDR3 is CASYRGTGDSGEQYF. CDR3 DNA sequence: TGTGCCAGCTATCGGGGGACAGGGGATTCAGGGGAGCAGTACTTC.

This chain links TRBV7-9 with TRBJ1-1, with a possible D match to TRBD1 (6 bases). In germline, CDR1 is SEHNR, CDR2 FQNEAQ (reference sequence). The V gene lost 5 bases and the J gene lost 1 base, with 14 bases spanning the gap. The CDR3 has 15 amino acids. CDR3 DNA sequence: TGTGCCAGCAGCCCCCATCCCAGGGGGAACACTGAAGCTTTCTTT. Translating it yields CASSPHPRGNTEAFF. Combining the CDR3 with reference TRBV7-9 and TRBJ1-1 gives the whole variable domain DTGVSQNPRHKITKRGQNVTFRCDPISEHNRLYWYRQTLGQGPEFLTYFQNEAQLEKSRLLSDRFSAERPKGSFSTLEIQRTEQGDSAMYLCASSPHPRGNTEAFFGQGTRLTVV.

J is TRBJ2-2 and V is TRBV12-5; D gene unclear. Deletions cut 3 bases from V and 7 bases from J, with 6 bases between. This CDR3 has 12 residues. Germline values: CDR1 LGHNT, CDR2 FRNRAP. The CDR3 protein is CASGFSGGELFF. The CDR3 bases are TGTGCTAGTGGTTTCTCAGGCGGGGAGCTGTTTTTT.

This chain links TRBV27 with TRBJ1-3; weak D call: TRBD1 (6 bases). Trimming shortened V by 4 bases and J by 9 bases, and 10 bases separated the two germline ends. The CDR3 sequence is 12 residues long. The germline gives CDR1 MNHEY, CDR2 SMNVEV (reference sequence). CDR3 sequence reads: CASSSTGSTIYF. CDR3 DNA: TGTGCCAGCAGTTCCACAGGGAGCACCATATATTTT.